This is a list of T cell receptor beta chains from one sample in a study of cytomegalovirus exposure and HLA in healthy donors. The method was immunoSEQ multiplex PCR; TCRdb's version includes in-frame clones alone and lacks a portion of them. The sample holds fewer than 150,000 clones, around 78% seen once. The sequenced sample was PBMCs. All receptors come from a male donor in good health and CMV-seronegative. Both conserved end residues are part of each CDR3. Fields, in order: V gene, J gene, clone size, D gene, CDR3 DNA, CDR3 protein. A D gene is named only where the DNA matches it firmly. Clone size is stated in some rows and not others, as once, few, many or a class when expanded.

v_call: TRBV5-1
j_call: TRBJ1-6
clone_size: -
d_call: TRBD1
cdr3_nt: TGCGCCAGCAGCCCGAAGACAGGGGGGAGCTCCTATAATTCACCCCTCCACTTT
cdr3_aa: CASSPKTGGSSYNSPLHF

v_call: TRBV2
j_call: TRBJ2-1
clone_size: -
d_call: TRBD1
cdr3_nt: TGTGCCAGCAGCTGGGACAGACCCTACAATGAGCAGTTCTTC
cdr3_aa: CASSWDRPYNEQFF

v_call: TRBV7-2
j_call: TRBJ2-7
clone_size: -
d_call: -
cdr3_nt: TGTGCCAGCAGCTTAGGGGCGGGACCCAGCCCTCACGAGCAGTACTTC
cdr3_aa: CASSLGAGPSPHEQYF

v_call: TRBV18
j_call: TRBJ2-1
clone_size: -
d_call: TRBD1
cdr3_nt: TGTGCCAGCTCACTTCCGGGACAGACTAATGAGCAGTTCTTC
cdr3_aa: CASSLPGQTNEQFF

v_call: TRBV5-1
j_call: TRBJ2-7
clone_size: -
d_call: TRBD2
cdr3_nt: TGCGCCAGCAGCTTGGTTGGCGGGAGGGCCGACGAGCAGTACTTC
cdr3_aa: CASSLVGGRADEQYF

v_call: TRBV18
j_call: TRBJ2-3
clone_size: -
d_call: -
cdr3_nt: TGTGCCAGCTCACCTGAGACTTCCACGGCCACAGATACGCAGTATTTT
cdr3_aa: CASSPETSTATDTQYF

v_call: TRBV6-1
j_call: TRBJ2-7
clone_size: -
d_call: TRBD1
cdr3_nt: TGTGCCAGCAGTGAAGCAGGGGGCGCGCAGTACTTC
cdr3_aa: CASSEAGGAQYF

v_call: TRBV9
j_call: TRBJ1-5
clone_size: -
d_call: TRBD1
cdr3_nt: TGTGCCAGCAGCCCACGGGGGGGACAGGGGTGGAATCAGCCCCAGCATTTT
cdr3_aa: CASSPRGGQGWNQPQHF

v_call: TRBV6-5
j_call: TRBJ1-4
clone_size: -
d_call: TRBD1
cdr3_nt: TGTGCCAGCAGGAAACAGGGGGGTCTTAGCGAAAAACTGTTTTTT
cdr3_aa: CASRKQGGLSEKLFF

v_call: TRBV9
j_call: TRBJ1-4
clone_size: once
d_call: -
cdr3_nt: TGTGCCAGCAGCTCCGGCGGTAATGAAAAACTGTTTTTT
cdr3_aa: CASSSGGNEKLFF

v_call: TRBV5-4
j_call: TRBJ2-1
clone_size: -
d_call: TRBD2
cdr3_nt: TGTGCCAGCACCCATCGGTCTAGCGGGGGGCCTCAGGATCGGCAGTTCTTC
cdr3_aa: CASTHRSSGGPQDRQFF

v_call: TRBV9
j_call: TRBJ2-7
clone_size: -
d_call: TRBD2
cdr3_nt: TGTGCCAGCGGAGGGGGGACTAGCGAGCAGTACTTC
cdr3_aa: CASGGGTSEQYF

v_call: TRBV7-9
j_call: TRBJ2-1
clone_size: few
d_call: TRBD2
cdr3_nt: TGTTCCAGCAGCTTAGCGTCCGGGCTAGCGGGGGGGCGTGAGCAGTTCTTC
cdr3_aa: CSSSLASGLAGGREQFF

v_call: TRBV5-1
j_call: TRBJ2-5
clone_size: -
d_call: TRBD1
cdr3_nt: TGCGCCAGCAGCACAGGGGGCCAAGAGACCCAGTACTTC
cdr3_aa: CASSTGGQETQYF

v_call: TRBV9
j_call: TRBJ1-2
clone_size: -
d_call: -
cdr3_nt: TGTGCCAGCAGCGTCGGGGGGCATGGCTACACCTTC
cdr3_aa: CASSVGGHGYTF

v_call: TRBV10-3
j_call: TRBJ1-1
clone_size: -
d_call: TRBD1
cdr3_nt: TGTGCCATCAGTATGACAGGGCAGAACACTGAAGCTTTCTTT
cdr3_aa: CAISMTGQNTEAFF

v_call: TRBV4-2
j_call: TRBJ1-5
clone_size: -
d_call: -
cdr3_nt: TGTCCCAGCAGCCAAGATTGGGCAGTCTCTCAGCCCCAGCATTTT
cdr3_aa: CPSSQDWAVSQPQHF

v_call: TRBV4-3
j_call: TRBJ2-3
clone_size: -
d_call: TRBD2
cdr3_nt: TGCGCCAGCAGCCAATACGGGGGGGAGGCAGATACGCAGTATTTT
cdr3_aa: CASSQYGGEADTQYF

v_call: TRBV10-3
j_call: TRBJ2-1
clone_size: -
d_call: -
cdr3_nt: TGTGCCATCAGGGACAGCTCCTACAATGAGCAGTTCTTC
cdr3_aa: CAIRDSSYNEQFF

v_call: TRBV7-6
j_call: TRBJ1-5
clone_size: -
d_call: -
cdr3_nt: TGTGCCAGCAGCTTAATTAACGGTCAGCCCCAGCATTTT
cdr3_aa: CASSLINGQPQHF

v_call: TRBV27
j_call: TRBJ2-7
clone_size: -
d_call: TRBD2
cdr3_nt: TGTGCCAGCAGTTTGTGGGGCGGGGGATACGAGCAGTACTTC
cdr3_aa: CASSLWGGGYEQYF

v_call: TRBV7-8
j_call: TRBJ1-5
clone_size: -
d_call: -
cdr3_nt: TGTGCCAGCAGCTTAGTTCAGGGCAATCAGCCCCAGCATTTT
cdr3_aa: CASSLVQGNQPQHF

v_call: TRBV11-3
j_call: TRBJ2-5
clone_size: once
d_call: -
cdr3_nt: TGTGCCAGCAGCTTAACTGGTGCCCAAGAGACCCAGTACTTC
cdr3_aa: CASSLTGAQETQYF

v_call: TRBV9
j_call: TRBJ2-7
clone_size: -
d_call: TRBD2
cdr3_nt: TGTGCCAGCAGCGTAGATTCGGTGGCGGGAGACACATACGAGCAGTACTTC
cdr3_aa: CASSVDSVAGDTYEQYF

v_call: TRBV9
j_call: TRBJ2-7
clone_size: -
d_call: -
cdr3_nt: TGTGCCAGCAGCCGACACATAGACATACAAGGCGACGAGCAGTACTTC
cdr3_aa: CASSRHIDIQGDEQYF

v_call: TRBV6-6
j_call: TRBJ1-2
clone_size: -
d_call: -
cdr3_nt: TGTGCCAGCAGTTACCTCAGGTGGGATGGCTACACCTTC
cdr3_aa: CASSYLRWDGYTF

v_call: TRBV5-4
j_call: TRBJ1-6
clone_size: -
d_call: -
cdr3_nt: TGTGCCAGCAGCGCGAGAATATATAATTCACCCCTCCACTTT
cdr3_aa: CASSARIYNSPLHF

v_call: TRBV2
j_call: TRBJ1-3
clone_size: -
d_call: -
cdr3_nt: TGTGCCAGCAGTGCCGTAGATCCGGGGGTTGGAAACACCATATATTTT
cdr3_aa: CASSAVDPGVGNTIYF

v_call: TRBV25-1
j_call: TRBJ1-4
clone_size: -
d_call: TRBD1
cdr3_nt: TGTGCCAGCAGTGAATGGCAGGGGGGACCTCTGTCTAATGAAAAACTGTTTTTT
cdr3_aa: CASSEWQGGPLSNEKLFF

v_call: TRBV25-1
j_call: TRBJ1-2
clone_size: -
d_call: -
cdr3_nt: TGTGCCAGCCTCCCGCAGGGGCGGAACTATGGCTACACCTTC
cdr3_aa: CASLPQGRNYGYTF

v_call: TRBV19
j_call: TRBJ1-6
clone_size: -
d_call: -
cdr3_nt: TGTGCCAGTAGTTCGCGGACAAATCGGGATTCACCCCTCCACTTT
cdr3_aa: CASSSRTNRDSPLHF

v_call: TRBV6-1
j_call: TRBJ1-5
clone_size: -
d_call: TRBD1
cdr3_nt: TGTGCCAGCAGCGCGGGGACAGGGGGTGTTCAGCCCCAGCATTTT
cdr3_aa: CASSAGTGGVQPQHF

v_call: TRBV25-1
j_call: TRBJ2-1
clone_size: -
d_call: -
cdr3_nt: TGTGCCAGCAGCCCAGGCAATGAGCAGTTCTTC
cdr3_aa: CASSPGNEQFF

v_call: TRBV9
j_call: TRBJ1-4
clone_size: -
d_call: -
cdr3_nt: TGTGCCAGCAACCGCGGACAGTTTAATGAAAAACTGTTTTTT
cdr3_aa: CASNRGQFNEKLFF

v_call: TRBV9
j_call: TRBJ1-2
clone_size: -
d_call: -
cdr3_nt: TGTGCCAGCAGCGTAGTATTCACGGCGGGTGGCTACACCTTC
cdr3_aa: CASSVVFTAGGYTF

v_call: TRBV30
j_call: TRBJ2-2
clone_size: -
d_call: TRBD1
cdr3_nt: TGTGCCGGAGCCAAGGGGGGACAGGGGGTTCGCGGGGAGCTGTTTTTT
cdr3_aa: CAGAKGGQGVRGELFF

v_call: TRBV11-2
j_call: TRBJ2-5
clone_size: few
d_call: -
cdr3_nt: TGTGCCAGCAGCTTCAAGGGGCTACAAGAGACCCAGTACTTC
cdr3_aa: CASSFKGLQETQYF

v_call: TRBV7-5
j_call: TRBJ1-5
clone_size: -
d_call: -
cdr3_nt: TGTGCCAGAAGCTTAGCGCTCTACATATTGACGAACTGCGGTCAGCCCCAGCATTTT
cdr3_aa: CARSLALYILTNCGQPQHF

v_call: TRBV2
j_call: TRBJ1-1
clone_size: -
d_call: TRBD1
cdr3_nt: TGTGCCAGCACCATCGACAGGGACACTGAAGCTTTCTTT
cdr3_aa: CASTIDRDTEAFF

v_call: TRBV4-1
j_call: TRBJ1-2
clone_size: -
d_call: -
cdr3_nt: TGCGCCAGCAGCCCTCAGCAGGGGCATGGCTACCCCTTC
cdr3_aa: CASSPQQGHGYPF

v_call: TRBV4-1
j_call: TRBJ2-7
clone_size: -
d_call: TRBD2
cdr3_nt: TGCCCCAGCAGCGCAAGACTAGCGGTAACCTACGAGCAGTACTTC
cdr3_aa: CPSSARLAVTYEQYF

v_call: TRBV5-4
j_call: TRBJ1-6
clone_size: once
d_call: TRBD1
cdr3_nt: TGTGCCAGCAGCTCGACAGGGAGGTTCTCCTATAATTCACCCCTCCACTTT
cdr3_aa: CASSSTGRFSYNSPLHF

v_call: TRBV5-5
j_call: TRBJ1-6
clone_size: -
d_call: TRBD1
cdr3_nt: TGTGCCAGCAGCCTCCGGGACAGGGGAGCATCTTACTCACCCCTCCACTTT
cdr3_aa: CASSLRDRGASYSPLHF

v_call: TRBV9
j_call: TRBJ2-5
clone_size: few
d_call: -
cdr3_nt: TGTGCCAGCAGCGTAGGTCCATTGGAGACCCAGTACTTC
cdr3_aa: CASSVGPLETQYF

v_call: TRBV9
j_call: TRBJ2-2
clone_size: -
d_call: -
cdr3_nt: TGTGCCAGCAGCGTGGCCCCTCTAGATGGGGAGCTGTTTTTT
cdr3_aa: CASSVAPLDGELFF

v_call: TRBV6-6
j_call: TRBJ2-2
clone_size: once
d_call: -
cdr3_nt: TGTGCCAGCAGTTACCCGGGTAGGGGATCCGGGGAGCTGTTTTTT
cdr3_aa: CASSYPGRGSGELFF

v_call: TRBV2
j_call: TRBJ1-2
clone_size: -
d_call: TRBD1
cdr3_nt: TGTGCCAGCAGTTCAACCGGGACAGGGACTTATGGCTACACCTTC
cdr3_aa: CASSSTGTGTYGYTF

v_call: TRBV5-1
j_call: TRBJ1-2
clone_size: once
d_call: TRBD1
cdr3_nt: TGCGCCAGCAGCGCCAGACAGGGAGCGTTCTATGGCTACACCTTC
cdr3_aa: CASSARQGAFYGYTF

v_call: TRBV7-6
j_call: TRBJ2-5
clone_size: -
d_call: -
cdr3_nt: TGTGCCAGCAGCGGGCCGGGACAAAATATGGGGGCAACCCAGTACTTC
cdr3_aa: CASSGPGQNMGATQYF

v_call: TRBV27
j_call: TRBJ1-4
clone_size: few
d_call: -
cdr3_nt: TGTGCCAGCCGGACAGCAGATGAAAAACTGTTTTTT
cdr3_aa: CASRTADEKLFF

v_call: TRBV10-3
j_call: TRBJ2-5
clone_size: -
d_call: -
cdr3_nt: TGTGCCATCTCCGGTCGTGAGACCCAGTACTTC
cdr3_aa: CAISGRETQYF

v_call: TRBV5-6
j_call: TRBJ1-2
clone_size: -
d_call: TRBD1
cdr3_nt: TGTGCCAGCAGCTTAACAGGGGGCGGCGGGTGTGGCTACACCTTC
cdr3_aa: CASSLTGGGGCGYTF

v_call: TRBV25-1
j_call: TRBJ1-2
clone_size: -
d_call: TRBD1
cdr3_nt: TGTGCCAGCAGTAGGGACAGGGAGGGTGGCTACACCTTC
cdr3_aa: CASSRDREGGYTF

v_call: TRBV4-1
j_call: TRBJ1-2
clone_size: -
d_call: TRBD1
cdr3_nt: TGCGCCAGCAGCCAAGTAGGACAGGACACCGGCACCTTC
cdr3_aa: CASSQVGQDTGTF